These 21 T cell receptor beta chains share one sample of origin, sequenced in a study of T cells in Graves' hyperthyroidism and ophthalmopathy. The TCR beta CDR3 regions underwent amplification using RNA transcripts as the source. The HTBI primer set was used in a first-round RT-PCR of the TCR CDR3. TCRdb re-called the multiplex PCR reads through MiXCR, storing one row per CDR3 protein. The sample lists hundreds of thousands of distinct CDR3 sequences, about 15% occurring once. Specimen: blood. The receptors come from a woman in her forties or fifties with Graves' ophthalmopathy.

This clonotype was recorded many times. The V gene is TRBV28, the J gene TRBJ2-5; weak D call: TRBD2 (5 bases). There are 14 residues in the CDR3. Germline values: CDR1 MDHEN, CDR2 SYDVKM. V was shortened by 2 bases and J by 7 bases, with 14 bases between the two germline ends. CDR3 nucleotide sequence: TGTGCCAGCAGTTTAGCTAGAGGGTCGGTGACCCAGTACTTC. This gives the protein CASSLARGSVTQYF.

This clonotype was observed at least ten times. The chain employs TRBV5-1 and TRBJ1-1, with TRBD1 matching 8 bases. There are 15 residues in the CDR3. Trimming removed 6 bases from V and 1 base from J; junction bases left unmatched: 8. Germline lookup yields CDR1 SGHRS and CDR2 YFSETQ. The CDR3 DNA reads as TGCGCCAGCAAAGGAGCCGGGACAGGGAACACTGAAGCTTTCTTT. This gives the protein CASKGAGTGNTEAFF.

This clonotype was counted ten times or more. The chain employs TRBV30 and TRBJ1-4; D gene ambiguous. Trimming cost V 2 bases and J 8 bases, with 9 bases left between them. The germline V gene has CDR1 GTSNPN and CDR2 SVGIG (reference sequence). The CDR3 contains 12 residues. CDR3 in DNA: TGTGCCTGGAGTCCACGGAGCGAAAAACTGTTTTTT. This gives the protein CAWSPRSEKLFF. Together with reference TRBV30 and TRBJ1-4, the CDR3 gives the full variable domain: SQTIHQWPATLVQPVGSPLSLECTVEGTSNPNLYWYRQAAGRGLQLLFYSVGIGQISSEVPQNLSASRPQDRQFILSSKKLLLSDSGFYLCAWSPRSEKLFFGSGTQLSVL.

The V call is TRBV5-1, the J call TRBJ2-5; 10 nucleotides agree with TRBD2. The V gene's germline CDR1 is SGHRS and CDR2 YFSETQ. This CDR3 is built from 17 residues. The V and J ends lost 1 base and 0 bases, in that order; junction bases with no gene match: 6. CDR3 sequence reads: CASSLWLAGDDQETQYF. CDR3 sequence (DNA): TGCGCCAGCAGCTTGTGGCTAGCGGGAGACGACCAAGAGACCCAGTACTTC.

A few counts support this clonotype. A much larger clone is a single base away; this may be a read error. This chain links TRBV28 with TRBJ1-5; a possible D gene is TRBD1 (5 bases). V lost 6 bases, J lost 0 bases, and 15 bases lay in between. Per germline, CDR1 MDHEN and CDR2 SYDVKM. The CDR3 is 16 amino acids. CDR3: CASSPRGGDSNQPQHF. The CDR3 DNA is TGTGCCAGCAGCCCTAGGGGTGGGGATAGCAATCAGCCCCAGCATTTT.

This clonotype was observed a single time. J is TRBJ2-1 and V is TRBV6-1, with 7 bases that match TRBD1. Germline V gives CDR1 MNHNS, CDR2 SASEGT. This CDR3 region has 15 residues. With 6 bases clipped from V and 6 bases from J, the junction kept 11 bases outside the gene matches. The CDR3 DNA sequence: TGTGCCAGCAGAATTGGGACAGTAAACTCCAATGAGCAGTTCTTC. The encoded protein is CASRIGTVNSNEQFF.

The gene calls are TRBV9 and TRBJ2-2; D possibly corresponds to TRBD2 (6 bases). Germline V gene sequence: CDR1 SGDLS, CDR2 YYNGEE. V lost 3 bases and J 6 bases, leaving 9 bases between the germline ends. This CDR3 comprises 13 residues. The DNA of the CDR3 is TGTGCCAGCAGCGGACTAGTCCCCGGGGAGCTGTTTTTT. It yields the protein CASSGLVPGELFF. Full variable domain (outside the CDR3, taken from reference TRBV9 and TRBJ2-2): DSGVTQTPKHLITATGQRVTLRCSPRSGDLSVYWYQQSLDQGLQFLIQYYNGEERAKGNILERFSAQQFPDLHSELNLSSLELGDSALYFCASSGLVPGELFFGEGSRLTVL.

This clonotype appeared many times. In nucleotides, the CDR3 is TGTGCCAGCAGCCTCCCAGGGGGCGGGAGGTATACGCAGTATTTT. Translation gives CASSLPGGGRYTQYF. The chain uses TRBV7-2 and TRBJ2-3; either TRBD1 or TRBD2 may supply D (8 bases each). Germline V gene lookup returns CDR1 SGHTA and CDR2 FQGNSA. The CDR3 is 15 amino acids. Trimming removed 5 bases at V and 7 bases at J, with 19 bases between. Full variable domain (missing parts from reference TRBV7-2 and TRBJ2-3): GAGVSQSPSNKVTEKGKDVELRCDPISGHTALYWYRQSLGQGLEFLIYFQGNSAPDKSGLPSDRFSAERTGGSVSTLTIQRTQQEDSAVYLCASSLPGGGRYTQYFGPGTRLTVL.

This clonotype showed up many times. The rearrangement joins TRBV20-1 to TRBJ2-7; D call uncertain. This CDR3 spans 13 amino acids. The V and J ends lost 0 bases and 3 bases respectively, with 9 bases between them. Germline V gene lookup returns CDR1 DFQATT and CDR2 SNEGSKA (reference sequence). This CDR3 reads CSARDPADYEQYF. The CDR3 DNA reads as TGCAGTGCTAGAGATCCCGCGGACTACGAGCAGTACTTC.

The sample holds many counts of this clonotype. The chain joins TRBV3-1 to TRBJ1-2, with no clear D. This CDR3 has 12 amino acids. Trimming left V 3 bases short and J 10 bases short, with 12 bases between. Germline lookup yields CDR1 LGHDT and CDR2 YNNKEL (reference sequence). DNA of the CDR3: TGTGCCAGCAGCCAGGGGAAGAGCTCCTACACCTTC. Encoded protein: CASSQGKSSYTF.

The table lists this clonotype with a few counts. This chain links TRBV10-3 with TRBJ1-2, with D tentatively TRBD1 (5 bases). CDR1 and CDR2 from the germline V gene are ENHRY and SYGVKD. CDR3 length equals 14 residues. V was pared by 10 bases and J by 1 base, with 16 bases between. The CDR3 DNA follows: TGTGCCACCCTGGGGGAGAGCCTTAACTATGGCTACACCTTC. It codes for CATLGESLNYGYTF.

Ten or more counts support this clonotype. The chain uses TRBV28 and TRBJ2-2, with D possibly being TRBD1 (5 bases). V was pared by 2 bases and J by 4 bases, with 17 bases between. The germline CDR1 and CDR2 sequences are MDHEN and SYDVKM. The CDR3 is 17 residues long. The CDR3 loop reads CASSLPYRQLSTGELFF. In DNA, the CDR3 is TGTGCCAGCAGTTTACCATATAGACAGCTCAGCACCGGGGAGCTGTTTTTT.

This clonotype has a count of ten or more. This chain joins TRBV12-3 or TRBV12-4 and TRBJ2-1; 10 bases are shared with TRBD2. This CDR3 region has 18 residues. Trimming at V came to 3 bases and at J to 4 bases, leaving 12 bases not matched to a gene. CDR3 amino acids: CASSLTVLAGAPYNEQFF. CDR3 nucleotides: TGTGCCAGCAGTTTGACAGTTCTAGCGGGAGCGCCTTACAATGAGCAGTTCTTC.

Ten or more counts support this clonotype. The V call is TRBV9, the J call TRBJ2-7; TRBD2 matches 7 bases. The ends lost 0 bases at V and 6 bases at J; junction bases unmatched: 3. CDR3 size: 13 residues. CDR1 is SGDLS, CDR2 YYNGEE, per germline. The CDR3 spells CASSVVQRGEQYF. For the CDR3, the DNA is TGTGCCAGCAGCGTAGTCCAGCGGGGCGAGCAGTACTTC. Based on the CDR3 plus reference TRBV9 and TRBJ2-7, the full variable domain is DSGVTQTPKHLITATGQRVTLRCSPRSGDLSVYWYQQSLDQGLQFLIQYYNGEERAKGNILERFSAQQFPDLHSELNLSSLELGDSALYFCASSVVQRGEQYFGPGTRLTVT.

This rearrangement joins TRBV12-5 to TRBJ1-5; D gene unclear. This CDR3 has 18 residues. Germline V gene lookup returns CDR1 LGHNT and CDR2 FRNRAP. The V and J ends lost 2 bases and 1 base respectively, with 18 bases between them. The CDR3 is CASGLIPPGRESNQPQHF. The CDR3 DNA reads as TGTGCTAGTGGTTTGATTCCCCCCGGGAGGGAAAGCAATCAGCCCCAGCATTTT.

This clonotype came up many times. This chain uses TRBV29-1 with TRBJ2-3; 8 bases map to TRBD1. V gave up 6 bases and J gave up 4 bases; unmatched junction bases: 6. Germline V gene lookup returns CDR1 SQVTM and CDR2 ANQGSEA. This CDR3 has 13 residues. CDR3 protein: CSVYRGQADTQYF. The CDR3 DNA follows: TGCAGCGTGTACAGGGGACAGGCAGATACGCAGTATTTT.

The chain recombines TRBV27 with TRBJ1-5, with 7 bases that match TRBD1. The CDR3 spans 14 residues. With V trimmed by 6 bases and J by 3 bases, 5 bases remained unmatched. Looked up from germline, CDR1 is MNHEY and CDR2 is SMNVEV (reference sequence). CDR3 DNA sequence: TGTGCCAGCAGAAGGGGGCCTAACAATCAGCCCCAGCATTTT. Translating gives CASRRGPNNQPQHF.

In its sample, this clonotype was seen many times. The rearrangement links TRBV20-1 to TRBJ2-7; weak D call: TRBD1 (6 bases). The CDR3 is 19 amino acids. Germline loops: CDR1 DFQATT, CDR2 SNEGSKA (reference sequence). V gave up 0 bases and J gave up 4 bases, with 28 bases separating them. The CDR3 region has the DNA TGCAGTGCTAGAGAAAGGGGGTCAACTAGGCGGGCACTGGGTTACGAGCAGTACTTC. The encoded protein is CSARERGSTRRALGYEQYF.

Written as DNA, the CDR3 is TGTGCCAGCAGTATTCTAGCGGGAGGTTACGAGCAGTACTTC. Its translation is CASSILAGGYEQYF. The chain employs TRBV27 and TRBJ2-7; 11 bases line up with TRBD2. Germline CDR1 and CDR2: MNHEY and SMNVEV (reference sequence). The junction had 4 bases not matched to a gene; V was cut back by 5 bases and J by 4 bases. The CDR3 covers 14 residues.

The chain is built from TRBV4-3 and TRBJ2-5, with 9 bases lining up with TRBD1. The CDR3 loop spans 17 amino acids. J lost 4 bases, V lost 3 bases, and 12 bases had no gene match. The germline V gene has CDR1 LGHNA and CDR2 YSLEER. Written as DNA, the CDR3 is TGCGCCAGCAGCCAGGCGACAGGGGGAACGTTTGGAGAGACCCAGTACTTC. It translates to CASSQATGGTFGETQYF.

The genes are TRBV6-2 or TRBV6-3 and TRBJ1-1, with TRBD1 as a possible D gene (5 bases). Trimming cost V 3 bases and J 4 bases, with 15 bases left between them. Germline V gene data show CDR1 as MNHEY and CDR2 as SVGEGT. The CDR3 is made up of 15 amino acids. The CDR3 DNA is TGTGCCAGCAGTTATGAGAAAGAGACAGTCACTGAAGCTTTCTTT. It specifies CASSYEKETVTEAFF.